Below, 5 T cell receptor beta chains from the same sample are listed, as sequenced in a study of human T cells and chemical hapten exposure. From the RACE reads, TCRdb called clonotypes with MiXCR, one entry per CDR3 protein. The sample has under 400,000 distinct CDR3 sequences; more than 4.5% are singletons. Time point denoted: pre-sensitization, week 0. Treatment noted: therapeutic diphenylcyclopropenone sensitization with weekly scalp DPC. Sample: whole blood, taken in connection with sensitization to the hapten diphenylcyclopropenone (DPC). The receptors were gathered from a woman between 50 and 59 years old with alopecia areata. Some clones in this sample may be carry-over from other donors' samples.

This rearrangement joins TRBV12-3 or TRBV12-4 to TRBJ2-5; D unresolved. The CDR3 covers 13 residues. Trimming shortened V by 7 bases and J by 7 bases, and 16 bases separated the two germline ends. As DNA, the CDR3 is TGTGCCAGCAAACCGGACGGAGCGTGGACCCAGTACTTC. It codes for CASKPDGAWTQYF.

In this sample, this clonotype turned up a few times. This chain links TRBV6-5 with TRBJ1-2, with 7 bases matching TRBD1. This CDR3 contains 15 residues. Unmatched junction bases numbered 12, after V lost 5 bases and J lost 6 bases. CDR1 and CDR2 (germline): MNHEY, SVGAGI. For the CDR3, the DNA is TGTGCCAGCAGTCCCAGGGGGACCCTAAGCAATGGCTACACCTTC. It codes for CASSPRGTLSNGYTF.

This clonotype was detected only a few times. V usage is TRBV5-6 and J usage is TRBJ1-2, with D possibly being TRBD1 (6 bases). The V end was cut by 0 bases, the J end by 5 bases, with 17 bases between. Per germline, CDR1 SGHDT and CDR2 YYEEEE. There are 16 residues in the CDR3. CDR3 residues: CASSLGAGPQGYGYTF. The CDR3 coding sequence is TGTGCCAGCAGCTTGGGAGCGGGGCCGCAGGGGTATGGCTACACCTTC.

This clonotype came up many times. This chain links TRBV7-2 with TRBJ2-1; TRBD2 is a possible D gene (5 bases). Germline CDR1 is SGHTA and CDR2 is FQGNSA. Trimming took off 6 bases at V and 0 bases at J, with 15 bases between the two ends. The CDR3 is 16 residues long. CDR3 coding DNA: TGTGCCAGCAGACCGTTCGGAGGAGTCTCCTACAATGAGCAGTTCTTC. Translation: CASRPFGGVSYNEQFF.

The chain joins TRBV6-5 to TRBJ2-7; weak D call: TRBD1 (6 bases). The CDR3 extends over 15 amino acids. Germline V gene data show CDR1 as MNHEY and CDR2 as SVGAGI. Trimming removed 2 bases from V and 4 bases from J, with 15 bases in between. The chain's CDR3 is CASSYGQGPIYEQYF. As DNA, the CDR3 is TGTGCCAGCAGTTACGGGCAGGGGCCCATTTACGAGCAGTACTTC.